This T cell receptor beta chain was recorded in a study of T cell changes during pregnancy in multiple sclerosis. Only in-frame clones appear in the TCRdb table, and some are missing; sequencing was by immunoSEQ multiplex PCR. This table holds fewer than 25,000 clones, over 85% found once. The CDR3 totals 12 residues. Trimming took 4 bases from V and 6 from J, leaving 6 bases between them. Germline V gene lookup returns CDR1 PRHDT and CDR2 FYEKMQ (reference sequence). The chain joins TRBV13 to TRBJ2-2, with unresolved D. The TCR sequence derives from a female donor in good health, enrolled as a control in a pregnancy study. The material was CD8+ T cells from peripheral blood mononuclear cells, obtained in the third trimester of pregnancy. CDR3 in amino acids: CASSSSAGELFF. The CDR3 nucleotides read TGTGCCAGCAGCTCCTCCGCCGGGGAGCTGTTTTTT.